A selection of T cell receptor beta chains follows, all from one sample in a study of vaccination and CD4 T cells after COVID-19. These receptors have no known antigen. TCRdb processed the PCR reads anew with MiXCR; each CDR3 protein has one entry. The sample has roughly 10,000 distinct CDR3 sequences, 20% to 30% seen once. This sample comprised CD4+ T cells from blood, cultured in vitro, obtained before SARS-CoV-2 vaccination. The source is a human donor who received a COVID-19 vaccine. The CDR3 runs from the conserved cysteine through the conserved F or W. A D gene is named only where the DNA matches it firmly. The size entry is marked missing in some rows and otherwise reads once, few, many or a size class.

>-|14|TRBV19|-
CASSISPAGGTQYF
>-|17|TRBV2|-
CASSGFSPGQISYEQYF
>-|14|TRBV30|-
CAWGSGGPRNEQFF
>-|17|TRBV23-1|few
CASSLPGMGSYNSPLHF
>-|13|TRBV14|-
CASSFGPSCEQYF
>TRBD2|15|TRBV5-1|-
CASSAGTSGPDTQYF
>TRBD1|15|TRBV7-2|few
CASSWDRGGTYEQYF
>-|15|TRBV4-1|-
CASSQDRTEYNEQFF
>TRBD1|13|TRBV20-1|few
CSADRGSNSPLHF
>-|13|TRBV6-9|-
CASAGVLDYGYTF
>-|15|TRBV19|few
CASGKDGTNGDTIYF
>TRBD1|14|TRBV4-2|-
CASSLDRFNYGYTF
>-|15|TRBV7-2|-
CASTLVLGANYGYTF
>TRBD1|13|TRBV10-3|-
CAISKGQEETQYF
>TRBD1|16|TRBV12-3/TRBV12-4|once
CASSPDRGGLHNEQFF
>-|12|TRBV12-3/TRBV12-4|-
CASKTGEQPQHF
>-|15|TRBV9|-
CASSVAGGVGETQYF
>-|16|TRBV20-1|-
CSARDNRFSSGNTIYF
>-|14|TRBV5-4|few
CASSSSIDSYEQYF
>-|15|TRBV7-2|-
CASSSRQGGLYEQYF
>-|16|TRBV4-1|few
CASSQVKGQSNQPQHF
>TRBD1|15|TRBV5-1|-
CASSQDPGQGIGQYF
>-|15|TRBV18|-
CASSPSIQATTEAFF
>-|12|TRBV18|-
CASSPDGDEQYF
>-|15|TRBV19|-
CASSMGGRGVGTQYF
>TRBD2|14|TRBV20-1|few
CSASGGGSSYEQYF
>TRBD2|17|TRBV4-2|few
CASSQGLAETFYNEQFF
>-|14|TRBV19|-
CASSIGLRVETQYF
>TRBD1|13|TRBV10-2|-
CASSGGQRHEQYF
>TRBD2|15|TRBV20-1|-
CSARAHSGGGYEQYF
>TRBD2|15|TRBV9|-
CASSVIAGTYNEQFF
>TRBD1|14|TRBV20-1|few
CSAMSGGLSYEQYF
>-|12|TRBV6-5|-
CASSYTGSPLHF
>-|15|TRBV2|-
CASSEGRFSGNTIYF
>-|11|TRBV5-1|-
CASSSGDEQFF
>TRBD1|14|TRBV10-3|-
CAISPSDRGYGYTF
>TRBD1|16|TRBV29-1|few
CSVRGPDRGWGTEAFF
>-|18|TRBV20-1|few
CSARVILTLFLGDETQYF
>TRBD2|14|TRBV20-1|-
CSADPGGGEETQYF
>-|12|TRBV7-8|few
CASSRQLYGYTF
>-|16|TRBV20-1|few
CSAASRERFSGNTIYF
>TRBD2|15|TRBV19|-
CASSTSSGGAYTQYF
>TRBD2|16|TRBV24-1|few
CATSDRTGGASDTQYF
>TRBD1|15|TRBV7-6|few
CASSLSRDRGNEQFF
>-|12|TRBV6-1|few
CASRDSTDTQYF
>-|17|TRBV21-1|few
CASSKEGGIPGANVLTF
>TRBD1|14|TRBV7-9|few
CASSSSGTGAEAFF